The following is a TCR beta chain sequence with its context. Its antigen is still unknown. This sample is part of a study of CD8 T cells in Susac syndrome. Whole-study results and caveats: As the study acknowledged, the number of individuals in its TCR sequencing and HLA analysis was relatively small.

CD8+ and CD4+ T cells circulating in blood were sequenced for TCR beta. RNA was extracted with the RNeasy kit, and a quantity of roughly 0.5 to 1 ug was reverse transcribed using random hexamers. Amplification of TCR beta CDR3 used immunoSEQ multiplex PCR across 54 Vbeta and 13 Jbeta. TCRdb itself ran the immunoSEQ multiplex PCR reads through MiXCR, one entry per CDR3 protein. In the table there are 150,000 to 200,000 distinct CDR3 sequences, roughly 95% of which are singletons. The sample comprised CD4+ T cells from PBMCs. The receptor was derived from a human donor with multiple sclerosis.

The CDR3 loop is CASSLAGSIEFF. For the CDR3, the DNA is TGCGCCAGCAGCTTGGCAGGCAGCATAGAGTTCTTC. This chain connects TRBV5-1 to TRBJ2-1; D not certain. The CDR3 loop spans 12 amino acids. Germline V gene data show CDR1 as SGHRS and CDR2 as YFSETQ. V lost 0 bases and J lost 14, with 12 bases in between.